The sequence of this T cell receptor beta chain was determined in a study of T cells in Graves' hyperthyroidism and ophthalmopathy. Diagnoses were made from clinical symptoms, serum measures (thyroxine and TRAb), thyroid ultrasound and orbital computed tomography. This clonotype came up a few times. A junction boundary mismatches the germline segment, possibly from a read error. Researchers amplified the TCR beta CDR3 regions from RNA transcripts. TCR CDR3 underwent first-round RT-PCR with the HTBI primer set. TCRdb itself ran the multiplex PCR reads through MiXCR, one entry per CDR3 protein. In the table there are approximately 700,000 distinct CDR3 sequences, 40% to 55% of which are singletons. The germline V gene encodes CDR1 DFQATT and CDR2 SNEGSKA (reference sequence). The CDR3 loop spans 8 amino acids.

The V call is TRBV20-1, the J call TRBJ2-7; no clear D. Sequenced: peripheral blood or thyroid tissue (not recorded which). This sequence originates from an adult man with Graves' disease, either hyperthyroidism or ophthalmopathy (not recorded which). The CDR3 is CSARRQDF. The DNA of the CDR3 is TGCAGTGCTAGGAGGCAGGACTTC.